This T cell receptor beta chain was obtained from a study of graft-versus-host responses after intestinal transplantation. The wider study: Transplant recipients had multivisceral, liver-intestinal, or isolated intestinal grafts. Overall study results and limits: Graft-versus-host to host-versus-graft clonal ratios in allografts were high in patients with graft-donor T cell macrochimerism. The authors found GvH clones in recipient marrow, some appearing first in ileum or blood.

TCRdb's table, derived via immunoSEQ multiplex PCR, lists solely in-frame clones and lacks some. The sample has approximately 90,000 clones, 85% to 95% seen once. This CDR3 spans 14 amino acids. Germline loops: CDR1 MNHNY, CDR2 SVGAGI (reference sequence). Trimming at V came to 6 bases and at J to 5 bases, leaving 7 bases not matched to a gene. Worth noting for this clone: The antigen is unknown.

The V gene is TRBV6-6, the J gene TRBJ2-3, with 8 bases lining up with TRBD2. The TCR comes from a human donor who received an intestinal transplant. The material sequenced was unstimulated CD8+ T cells sorted from spleen or lymph node cells, taken before intestinal transplant. CDR3 sequence reads: CASSRGLAVDTQYF. CDR3 bases: TGTGCCAGCAGCCGCGGACTAGCTGTAGATACGCAGTATTTT.